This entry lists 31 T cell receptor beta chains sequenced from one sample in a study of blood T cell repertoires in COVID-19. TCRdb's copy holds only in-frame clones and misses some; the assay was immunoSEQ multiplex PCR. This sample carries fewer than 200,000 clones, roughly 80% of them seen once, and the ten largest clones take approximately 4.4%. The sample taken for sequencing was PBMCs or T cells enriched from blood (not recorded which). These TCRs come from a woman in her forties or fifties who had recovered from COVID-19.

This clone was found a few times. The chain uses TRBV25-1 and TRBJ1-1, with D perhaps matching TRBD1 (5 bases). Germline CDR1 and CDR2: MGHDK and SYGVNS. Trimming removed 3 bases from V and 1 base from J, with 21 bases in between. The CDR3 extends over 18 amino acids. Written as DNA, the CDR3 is TGTGCCAGCAGTGAGTGGGGGGGAGGGAAAAGGCAGAACACTGAAGCTTTCTTT. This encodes CASSEWGGGKRQNTEAFF.

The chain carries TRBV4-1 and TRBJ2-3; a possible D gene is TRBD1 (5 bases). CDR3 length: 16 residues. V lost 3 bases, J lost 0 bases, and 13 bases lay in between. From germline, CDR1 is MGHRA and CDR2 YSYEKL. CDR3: CASSQTDIPSTDTQYF. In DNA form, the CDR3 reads TGCGCCAGCAGCCAGACGGACATTCCTAGCACAGATACGCAGTATTTT.

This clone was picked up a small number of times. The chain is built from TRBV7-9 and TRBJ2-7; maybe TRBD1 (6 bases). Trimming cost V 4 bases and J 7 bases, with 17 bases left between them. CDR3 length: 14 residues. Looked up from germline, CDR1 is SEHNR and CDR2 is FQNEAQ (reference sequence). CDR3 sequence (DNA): TGTGCCAGCAGCTCGTCAGGGGATTCGGGAGAGCAGTACGTC. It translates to CASSSSGDSGEQYV.

The CDR3 nucleotides read TGTGCCAGCAGCACCTCCCCGCGCTCTAGGGGGCTGGGCACAGATACGCAGTATTTT. Its translation: CASSTSPRSRGLGTDTQYF. This chain uses TRBV5-4 with TRBJ2-3, with 7 positions matching TRBD1. Germline CDR1 and CDR2: SGHNT and YYREEE (reference sequence). V was pared by 4 bases and J by 1 base, with 18 bases of the junction left unmatched. This CDR3 is 19 amino acids long.

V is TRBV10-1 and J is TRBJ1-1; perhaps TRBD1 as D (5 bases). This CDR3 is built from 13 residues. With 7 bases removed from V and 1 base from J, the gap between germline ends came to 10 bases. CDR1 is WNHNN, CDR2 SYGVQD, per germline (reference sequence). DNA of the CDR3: TGCGCCAGCACCTTCGGACAGAACACTGAAGCTTTCTTT. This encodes CASTFGQNTEAFF.

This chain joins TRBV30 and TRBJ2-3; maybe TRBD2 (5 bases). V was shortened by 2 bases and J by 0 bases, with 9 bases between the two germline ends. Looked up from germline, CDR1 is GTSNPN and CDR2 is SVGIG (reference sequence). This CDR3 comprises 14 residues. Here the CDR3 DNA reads TGTGCCTGGAGTACGGGCGGGAGCACAGATACGCAGTATTTT. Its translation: CAWSTGGSTDTQYF.

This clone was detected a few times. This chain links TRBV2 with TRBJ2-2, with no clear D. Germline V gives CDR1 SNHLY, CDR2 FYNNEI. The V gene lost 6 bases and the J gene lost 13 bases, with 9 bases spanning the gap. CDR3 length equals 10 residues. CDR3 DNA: TGTGCCAGCAGATCCTCAGGGCTGTTTTTT. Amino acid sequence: CASRSSGLFF.

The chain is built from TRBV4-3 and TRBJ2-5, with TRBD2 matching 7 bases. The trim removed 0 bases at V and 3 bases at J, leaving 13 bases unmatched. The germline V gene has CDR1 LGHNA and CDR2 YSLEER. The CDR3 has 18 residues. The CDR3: CASSQDSPPSAGEETQYF. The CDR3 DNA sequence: TGCGCCAGCAGCCAAGATTCCCCTCCCTCTGCGGGAGAAGAGACCCAGTACTTC.

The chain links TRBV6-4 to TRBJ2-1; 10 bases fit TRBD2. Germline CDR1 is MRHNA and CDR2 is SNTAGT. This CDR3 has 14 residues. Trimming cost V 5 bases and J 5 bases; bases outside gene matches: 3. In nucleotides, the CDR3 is TGTGCCAGCAGTACTAGCGGGGACCACAATGAGCAGTTCTTC. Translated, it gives CASSTSGDHNEQFF.

The CDR3 sequence is CASSFTSTFRTEAFF. The CDR3 nucleotides are TGTGCCAGCAGCTTCACCTCGACTTTCCGCACTGAAGCTTTCTTT. The rearrangement joins TRBV7-9 to TRBJ1-1; D is uncertain. This CDR3 spans 15 amino acids. The V gene lost 3 bases and the J gene lost 4 bases, with 15 bases spanning the gap. Germline CDR1 is SEHNR and CDR2 is FQNEAQ (reference sequence).

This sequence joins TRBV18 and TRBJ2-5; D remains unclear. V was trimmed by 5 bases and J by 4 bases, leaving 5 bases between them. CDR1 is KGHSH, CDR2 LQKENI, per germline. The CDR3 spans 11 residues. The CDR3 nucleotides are TGTGCCAGCTCATTCGGAGAGACCCAGTACTTC. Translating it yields CASSFGETQYF. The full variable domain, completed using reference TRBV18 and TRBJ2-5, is NAGVMQNPRHLVRRRGQEARLRCSPMKGHSHVYWYRQLPEEGLKFMVYLQKENIIDESGMPKERFSAEFPKEGPSILRIQQVVRGDSAAYFCASSFGETQYFGPGTRLLVL.

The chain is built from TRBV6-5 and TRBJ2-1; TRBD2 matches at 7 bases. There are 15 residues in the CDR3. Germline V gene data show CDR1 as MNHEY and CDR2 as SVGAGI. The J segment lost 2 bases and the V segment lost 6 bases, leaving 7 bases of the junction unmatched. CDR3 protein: CASSPSGTTYNEQFF. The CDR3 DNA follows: TGTGCCAGCAGCCCATCCGGGACTACCTACAATGAGCAGTTCTTC.

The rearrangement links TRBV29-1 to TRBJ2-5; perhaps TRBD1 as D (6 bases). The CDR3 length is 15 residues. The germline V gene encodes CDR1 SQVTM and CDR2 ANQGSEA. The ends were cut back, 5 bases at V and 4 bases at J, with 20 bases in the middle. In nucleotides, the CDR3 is TGCAGCGTTAACGTAGGGGGTGGTCACGGAGAGACCCAGTACTTC. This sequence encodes CSVNVGGGHGETQYF.

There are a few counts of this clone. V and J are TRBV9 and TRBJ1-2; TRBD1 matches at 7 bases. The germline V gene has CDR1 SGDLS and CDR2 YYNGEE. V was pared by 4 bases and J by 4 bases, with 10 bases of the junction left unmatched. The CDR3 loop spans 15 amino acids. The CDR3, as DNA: TGTGCCAGCAGCTTAGGAAGGGGGCAGTCCTATGGCTACACCTTC. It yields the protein CASSLGRGQSYGYTF.

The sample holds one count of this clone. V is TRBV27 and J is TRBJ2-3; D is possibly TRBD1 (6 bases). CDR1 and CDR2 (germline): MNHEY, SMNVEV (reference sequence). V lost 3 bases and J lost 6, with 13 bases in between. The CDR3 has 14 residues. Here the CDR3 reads CASSLGAGSDTQYF. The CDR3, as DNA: TGTGCCAGCAGTTTGGGGGCTGGTAGCGATACGCAGTATTTT.

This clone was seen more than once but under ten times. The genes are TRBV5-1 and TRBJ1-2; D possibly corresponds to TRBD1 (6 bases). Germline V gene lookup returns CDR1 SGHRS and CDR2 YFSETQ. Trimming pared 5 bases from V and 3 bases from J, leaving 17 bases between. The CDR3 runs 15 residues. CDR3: CASSSGTGTYYGYTF. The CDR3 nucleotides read TGCGCCAGCAGTTCTGGAACAGGGACCTACTATGGCTACACCTTC.

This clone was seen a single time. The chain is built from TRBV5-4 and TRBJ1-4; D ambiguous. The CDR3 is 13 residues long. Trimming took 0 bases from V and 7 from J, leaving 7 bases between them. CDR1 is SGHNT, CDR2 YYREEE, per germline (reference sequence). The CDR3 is CASSLDFGEKLFF. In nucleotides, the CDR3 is TGTGCCAGCAGCTTGGATTTCGGTGAAAAACTGTTTTTT. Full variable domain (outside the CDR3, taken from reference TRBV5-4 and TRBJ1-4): ETGVTQSPTHLIKTRGQQVTLRCSSQSGHNTVSWYQQALGQGPQFIFQYYREEENGRGNFPPRFSGLQFPNYSSELNVNALELDDSALYLCASSLDFGEKLFFGSGTQLSVL.

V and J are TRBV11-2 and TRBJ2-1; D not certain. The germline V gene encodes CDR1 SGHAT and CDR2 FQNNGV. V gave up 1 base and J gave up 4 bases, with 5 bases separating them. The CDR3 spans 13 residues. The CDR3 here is CASSLAAYNEQFF. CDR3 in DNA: TGTGCCAGCAGCTTAGCAGCGTACAATGAGCAGTTCTTC.

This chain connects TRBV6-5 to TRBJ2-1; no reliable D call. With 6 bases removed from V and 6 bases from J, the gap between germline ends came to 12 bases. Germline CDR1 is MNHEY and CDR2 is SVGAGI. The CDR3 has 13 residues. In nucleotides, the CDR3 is TGTGCCAGCAGGCCCCAGGTCCTCAATGAGCAGTTCTTC. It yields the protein CASRPQVLNEQFF.

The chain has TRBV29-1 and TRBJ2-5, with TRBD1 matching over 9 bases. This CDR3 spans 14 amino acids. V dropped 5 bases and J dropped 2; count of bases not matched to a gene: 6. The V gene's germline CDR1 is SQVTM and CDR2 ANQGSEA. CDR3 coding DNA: TGCAGCGTTAACGGTGGGACAGGGCAAGAGACCCAGTACTTC. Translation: CSVNGGTGQETQYF.

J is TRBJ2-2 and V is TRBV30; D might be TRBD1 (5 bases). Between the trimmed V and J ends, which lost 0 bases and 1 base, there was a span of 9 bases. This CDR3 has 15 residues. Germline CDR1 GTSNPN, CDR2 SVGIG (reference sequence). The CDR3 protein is CAWSVGRVNTGELFF. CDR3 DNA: TGTGCCTGGAGTGTAGGCAGGGTGAACACCGGGGAGCTGTTTTTT. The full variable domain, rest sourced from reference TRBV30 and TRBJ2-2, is SQTIHQWPATLVQPVGSPLSLECTVEGTSNPNLYWYRQAAGRGLQLLFYSVGIGQISSEVPQNLSASRPQDRQFILSSKKLLLSDSGFYLCAWSVGRVNTGELFFGEGSRLTVL.

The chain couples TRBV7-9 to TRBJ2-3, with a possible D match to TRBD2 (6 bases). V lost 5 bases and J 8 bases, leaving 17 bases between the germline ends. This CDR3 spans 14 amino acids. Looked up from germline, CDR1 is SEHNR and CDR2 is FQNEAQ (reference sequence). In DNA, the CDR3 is TGTGCCAGCAGCCAAGGATTGGGAGGAGGTACGCAGTATTTT. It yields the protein CASSQGLGGGTQYF.

CDR3 DNA sequence: TGCGCCAGCAGCCCAGGGGCTAACGGGGCTGGGGCCAACGTCCTGACTTTC. Protein product: CASSPGANGAGANVLTF. This rearrangement joins TRBV4-3 to TRBJ2-6; the D gene is possibly TRBD1 (6 bases). The CDR3 is 17 amino acids. V gave up 4 bases and J gave up 2 bases, with 15 bases separating them. CDR1 is LGHNA, CDR2 YSLEER, per germline.

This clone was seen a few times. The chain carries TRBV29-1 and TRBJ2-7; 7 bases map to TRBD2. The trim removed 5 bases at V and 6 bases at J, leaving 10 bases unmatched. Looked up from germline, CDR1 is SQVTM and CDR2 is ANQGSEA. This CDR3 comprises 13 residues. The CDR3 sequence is CSVRDGGSSEQYV. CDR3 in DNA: TGCAGCGTTAGGGACGGCGGGAGCAGCGAGCAGTACGTC.

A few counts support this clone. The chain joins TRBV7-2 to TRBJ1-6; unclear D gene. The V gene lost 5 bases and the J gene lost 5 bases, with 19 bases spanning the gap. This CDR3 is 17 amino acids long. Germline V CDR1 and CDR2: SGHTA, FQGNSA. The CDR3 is CASSPRGSGVNNSPLHF. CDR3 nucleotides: TGTGCCAGCAGCCCCCGAGGGTCGGGTGTCAATAATTCACCCCTCCACTTT.

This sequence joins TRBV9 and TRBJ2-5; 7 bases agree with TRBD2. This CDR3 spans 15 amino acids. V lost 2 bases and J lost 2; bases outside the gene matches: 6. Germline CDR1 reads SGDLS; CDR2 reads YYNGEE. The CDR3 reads CASSVLGGKQETQYF. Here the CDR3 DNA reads TGTGCCAGCAGCGTCCTGGGGGGGAAACAAGAGACCCAGTACTTC.

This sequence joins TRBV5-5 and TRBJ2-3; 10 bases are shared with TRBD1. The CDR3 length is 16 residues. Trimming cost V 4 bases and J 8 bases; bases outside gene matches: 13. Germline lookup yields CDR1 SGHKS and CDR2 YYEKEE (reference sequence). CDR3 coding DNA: TGTGCCAGCAGCGCAAACCGGGACAGGGGACTTGGTACGCAGTATTTT. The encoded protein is CASSANRDRGLGTQYF.

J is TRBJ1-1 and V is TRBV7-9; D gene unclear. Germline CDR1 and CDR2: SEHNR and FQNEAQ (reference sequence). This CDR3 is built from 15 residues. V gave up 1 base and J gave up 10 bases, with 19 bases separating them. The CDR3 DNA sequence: TGTGCCAGCAGCTTAGATCGGAGTACAACGGTAGGAGCTTTCTTT. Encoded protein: CASSLDRSTTVGAFF.

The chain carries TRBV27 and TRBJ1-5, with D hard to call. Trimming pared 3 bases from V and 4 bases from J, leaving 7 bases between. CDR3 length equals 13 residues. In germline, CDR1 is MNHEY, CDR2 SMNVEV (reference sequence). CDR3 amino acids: CASSFEVNQPQHF. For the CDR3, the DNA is TGTGCCAGCAGTTTTGAGGTGAATCAGCCCCAGCATTTT.

In DNA, the CDR3 is TGTGCCAGCTCGGAGGGCGGCTTAGCGGGGACCTACGAGCAGTACGTC. Translation gives CASSEGGLAGTYEQYV. The V gene is TRBV18, the J gene TRBJ2-7, with TRBD2 matching 8 bases. Germline V lookup: CDR1 KGHSH, CDR2 LQKENI. Unmatched junction bases numbered 12, after V lost 6 bases and J lost 2 bases. The CDR3 totals 16 residues.

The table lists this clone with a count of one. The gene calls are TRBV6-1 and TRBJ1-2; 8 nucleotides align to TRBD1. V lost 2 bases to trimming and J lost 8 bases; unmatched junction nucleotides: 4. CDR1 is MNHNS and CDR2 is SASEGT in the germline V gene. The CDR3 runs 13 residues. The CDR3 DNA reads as TGTGCCAGCAGTGAACAGGGGGCCAGGGGCTACACCTTC. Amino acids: CASSEQGARGYTF.